This T cell receptor (beta chain) came from a study of OX40 agonist ivuxolimab in advanced cancers. The study, taken as a whole, reports: Both blood CD4+ and CD8+ T cells showed clonal growth by week 6 at 0.1 to 3.0 mg/kg. Some nonresponders likewise displayed low normalized T-cell clonal expansion.

Blood draws occurred at baseline, cycle 4 day 1, and cycle 7 day 1. The CDR3 consists of 13 residues. V dropped 5 bases and J dropped 10; count of bases not matched to a gene: 8. CDR1 MNHEY and CDR2 SVGAGI come from the germline V gene. This clone is medium-sized (0.01 to 0.1%) in the sample. The antigen is undetermined. The assay was immunoSEQ multiplex PCR, and TCRdb's table has in-frame clones only and misses some. The table lists roughly 46,000 clones, 90% to 95% of them singletons. This clonotype was sampled from an adult with an advanced solid tumor such as melanoma, head and neck, liver or kidney cancer. This chain joins TRBV6-5 and TRBJ1-1, with 9 bases matching TRBD1. This specimen was CD4+ or CD8+ T cells sorted from blood, taken in a trial of the OX40 agonist ivuxolimab. CDR3 loop: CASSRQGGHGAFF. CDR3 bases: TGTGCCAGCAGTAGACAGGGGGGGCACGGAGCTTTCTTT.